This is a list of T cell receptor beta chains from one sample in a study of T cell responses to AZD1222 COVID-19 vaccine. Using immunoSEQ multiplex PCR, the repertoire was profiled, and TCRdb retains in-frame clones only, with some absent. The sample yields about 150,000 clones, about 90% seen once. Here the sequenced sample was peripheral blood, taken on day 0 of AZD1222 vaccination. All receptors derive from an adult in good health. The CDR3 runs from the conserved cysteine through the conserved F or W. D genes are given only for firm matches. Not all rows give a size; the values are once, few, many and, for expanded clones, a class.

>.|TRBV6-2/TRBV6-3|TRBJ2-2|TRBD1
TGTGCCAGCAGTTATTATCCGGGACAGGGGGCCCCCGGGGAGCTGTTTTTT
CASSYYPGQGAPGELFF
>.|TRBV10-3|TRBJ2-7|TRBD1
TGTGCCATCAGTGAGGACAGGGGCCGTTACGAGCAGTACTTC
CAISEDRGRYEQYF
>once|TRBV24-1|TRBJ1-2|.
TGTGCCACCAGTGATAATCAGGATCGCTACACCTTC
CATSDNQDRYTF
>once|TRBV9|TRBJ2-7|.
TGTGCCAGCAGCGTAGATGTCTCAGGGGATACCGAGCAGTACTTC
CASSVDVSGDTEQYF
>.|TRBV7-2|TRBJ2-7|TRBD2
TGTGCCAGCAGCGTAAGACTAGCGGGAGCCGCTTACGAGCAGTACTTC
CASSVRLAGAAYEQYF
>.|TRBV3-1/TRBV3-2|TRBJ1-2|.
TGTGCCAGCAGCCCCATGAGGGACCTCCCCGGCTACACCTTC
CASSPMRDLPGYTF
>.|TRBV19|TRBJ1-1|TRBD1
TGTGCCAGTACCGCCAGGGGGGGTGCTGAAGCTTTCTTT
CASTARGGAEAFF
>.|TRBV27|TRBJ2-1|TRBD2
TGTGCCAGCGGGGGACTAGCGGACCGAGATGAGCAGTTCTTC
CASGGLADRDEQFF
>.|TRBV29-1|TRBJ2-1|.
TGCAGCGTTAGGCGGACAGACTACAATGAGCAGTTCTTC
CSVRRTDYNEQFF
>.|TRBV18|TRBJ1-1|.
TGTGCCAGCTCACCGATTGGGGGGACTGAAGCTTTCTTT
CASSPIGGTEAFF
>.|TRBV7-3|TRBJ2-1|TRBD2
TGTGCCAGCAGCTTAACTGGGACTAGACATGAGCAGTTCTTC
CASSLTGTRHEQFF
>.|TRBV28|TRBJ1-2|TRBD1
TGTGCCAGCAGTTCTCAAGCCCTACAGGGGGGCGGCTACACCTTC
CASSSQALQGGGYTF
>once|TRBV6-1|TRBJ1-2|.
TGTGCCAGCAACCGGTTGGGCGGCTACACCTTC
CASNRLGGYTF
>.|TRBV5-6|TRBJ2-5|.
TGTGCCAGCAGCTCGCGGCCCGGGGAGACCCAGTACTTC
CASSSRPGETQYF
>.|TRBV3-1/TRBV3-2|TRBJ1-2|.
TGTGCCAGCTCACGCCACGATCAGATTAGCCATGGCTACACCTTC
CASSRHDQISHGYTF
>.|TRBV7-2|TRBJ2-5|.
TGTGCCAGCAGCCCTTCCAGGGTGTTAGGTCAAGAGACCCAGTACTTC
CASSPSRVLGQETQYF
>.|TRBV6-5|TRBJ1-3|.
TGTGCCAGCAGTTATTCAACGGGGACAACTGGAAACACCATATATTTT
CASSYSTGTTGNTIYF
>.|TRBV7-2|TRBJ2-6|.
TGTGCCAGCAGCATACAGGGATCTGGGGCCAACGTCCTGACTTTC
CASSIQGSGANVLTF
>.|TRBV3-1/TRBV3-2|TRBJ2-5|.
TGTGCCAGCAGCCAAGAGTGGGGGGCGCGAGAGACCCAGTACTTC
CASSQEWGARETQYF
>.|TRBV2|TRBJ1-1|TRBD1
TGTGCCAGCGTTAGCCAGGGACAGATTAACACTGAAGCTTTCTTT
CASVSQGQINTEAFF